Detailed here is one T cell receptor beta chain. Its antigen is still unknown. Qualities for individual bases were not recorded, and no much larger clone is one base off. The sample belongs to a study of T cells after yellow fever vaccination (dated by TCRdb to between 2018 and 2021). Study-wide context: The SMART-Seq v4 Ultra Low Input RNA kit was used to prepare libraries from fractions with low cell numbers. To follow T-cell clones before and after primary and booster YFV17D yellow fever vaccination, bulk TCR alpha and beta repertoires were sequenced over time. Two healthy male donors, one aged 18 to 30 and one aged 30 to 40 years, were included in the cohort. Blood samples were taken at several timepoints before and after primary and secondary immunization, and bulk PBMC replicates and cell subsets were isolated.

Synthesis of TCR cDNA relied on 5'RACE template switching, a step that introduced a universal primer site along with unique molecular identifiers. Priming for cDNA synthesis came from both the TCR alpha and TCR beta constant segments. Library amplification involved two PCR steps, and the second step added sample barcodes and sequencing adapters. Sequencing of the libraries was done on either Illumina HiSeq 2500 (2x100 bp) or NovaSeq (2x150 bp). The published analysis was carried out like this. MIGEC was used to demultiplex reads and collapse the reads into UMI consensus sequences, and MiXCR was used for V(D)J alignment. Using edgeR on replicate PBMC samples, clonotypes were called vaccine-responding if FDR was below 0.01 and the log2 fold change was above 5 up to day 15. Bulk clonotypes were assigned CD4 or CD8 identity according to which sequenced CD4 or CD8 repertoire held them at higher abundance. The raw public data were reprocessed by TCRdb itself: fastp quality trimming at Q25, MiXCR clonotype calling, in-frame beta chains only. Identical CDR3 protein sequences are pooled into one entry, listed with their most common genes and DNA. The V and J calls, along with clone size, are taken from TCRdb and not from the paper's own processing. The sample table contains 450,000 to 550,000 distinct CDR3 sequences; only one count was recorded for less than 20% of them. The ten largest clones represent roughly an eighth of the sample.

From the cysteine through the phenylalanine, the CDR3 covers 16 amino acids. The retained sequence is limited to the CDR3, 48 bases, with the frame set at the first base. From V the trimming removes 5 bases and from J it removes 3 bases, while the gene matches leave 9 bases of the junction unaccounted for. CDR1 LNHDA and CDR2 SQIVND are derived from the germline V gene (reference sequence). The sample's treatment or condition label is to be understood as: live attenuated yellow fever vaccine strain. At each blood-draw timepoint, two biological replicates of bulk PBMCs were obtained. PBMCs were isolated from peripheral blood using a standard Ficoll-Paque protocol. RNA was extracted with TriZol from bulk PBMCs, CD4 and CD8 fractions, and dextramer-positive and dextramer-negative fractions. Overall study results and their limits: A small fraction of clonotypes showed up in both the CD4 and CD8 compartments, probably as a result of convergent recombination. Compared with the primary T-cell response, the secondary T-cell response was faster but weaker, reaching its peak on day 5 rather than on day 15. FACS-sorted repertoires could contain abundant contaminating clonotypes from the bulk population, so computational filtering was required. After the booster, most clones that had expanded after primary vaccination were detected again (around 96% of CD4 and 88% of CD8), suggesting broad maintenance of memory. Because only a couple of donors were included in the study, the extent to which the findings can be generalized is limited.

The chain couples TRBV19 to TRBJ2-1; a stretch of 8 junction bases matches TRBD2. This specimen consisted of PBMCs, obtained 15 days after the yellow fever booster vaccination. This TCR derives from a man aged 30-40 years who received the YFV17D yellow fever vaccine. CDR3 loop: CASSRTTGLVYNEQFF. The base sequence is TGTGCCAGTAGTCGAACTACGGGACTAGTCTACAATGAGCAGTTCTTC.